Listed below are T cell receptor beta chains from one sample, sequenced in a study of T cell responses to AZD1222 COVID-19 vaccine. Repertoires were generated with immunoSEQ multiplex PCR, while TCRdb's copy carries only in-frame clones and drops some. Altogether around 130,000 clones are present, 75% to 95% being singletons, with the ten largest covering about 5.3%. The sample in question was peripheral blood, obtained on day 0 of AZD1222 vaccination. These receptors came from an adult in good health. Each CDR3 is given with its conserved first and last residue. Fields, in order: CDR3 protein, CDR3 DNA, D gene, J gene, V gene. A D gene is named only where the DNA matches it firmly.

CDR3: CASSLPAGQGNTEAFF; DNA: TGTGCCAGTAGTCTCCCGGCGGGTCAGGGGAACACTGAAGCTTTCTTT; D: -; J: TRBJ1-1; V: TRBV19
CDR3: CASPGSTDTQYF; DNA: TGTGCCAGTCCGGGAAGCACAGATACGCAGTATTTT; D: -; J: TRBJ2-3; V: TRBV2
CDR3: CASSSVGGETQYF; DNA: TGTGCCAGCAGTTCAGTCGGTGGGGAGACCCAGTACTTC; D: -; J: TRBJ2-5; V: TRBV6-5
CDR3: CASSVKNGGTLTYEQYF; DNA: TGTGCCAGCAGCGTAAAAAACGGCGGGACACTTACCTACGAGCAGTACTTC; D: -; J: TRBJ2-7; V: TRBV6-4
CDR3: CASSRDSDTQYF; DNA: TGTGCCAGTAGTAGGGATTCGGATACGCAGTATTTT; D: -; J: TRBJ2-3; V: TRBV19
CDR3: CASSVQGHNEQFF; DNA: TGTGCCAGCAGCGTACAGGGGCACAATGAGCAGTTCTTC; D: -; J: TRBJ2-1; V: TRBV9
CDR3: CASSLDLGTGLQPQHF; DNA: TGTGCCAGCAGCTTAGACCTCGGGACAGGGCTCCAGCCCCAGCATTTT; D: TRBD1; J: TRBJ1-5; V: TRBV11-2
CDR3: CASSAGTESYGYTF; DNA: TGTGCCAGCAGCGCCGGGACAGAGAGCTACGGCTACACCTTC; D: TRBD1; J: TRBJ1-2; V: TRBV11-2
CDR3: CASSLTGPGANVLTF; DNA: TGTGCCAGCAGCCTGACAGGGCCTGGGGCCAACGTCCTGACTTTC; D: TRBD1; J: TRBJ2-6; V: TRBV28
CDR3: CASSLVAASTDTQYF; DNA: TGCGCCAGCAGCTTGGTTGCAGCATCCACAGATACGCAGTATTTT; D: -; J: TRBJ2-3; V: TRBV5-1
CDR3: CAWSAHQGYNEQFF; DNA: TGTGCCTGGAGTGCACACCAAGGATACAATGAGCAGTTCTTC; D: -; J: TRBJ2-1; V: TRBV30
CDR3: CASSAFLGGAVAGELFF; DNA: TGTGCCAGCAGCGCCTTCTTGGGAGGGGCGGTAGCCGGGGAGCTGTTTTTT; D: TRBD2; J: TRBJ2-2; V: TRBV9
CDR3: CASSKVVEQKVNYGYTF; DNA: TGTGCCAGCAGCAAAGTGGTAGAACAAAAGGTCAACTATGGCTACACCTTC; D: -; J: TRBJ1-2; V: TRBV21-1
CDR3: CASRSVGELFF; DNA: TGTGCCAGCAGGAGTGTCGGGGAGCTGTTTTTT; D: -; J: TRBJ2-2; V: TRBV5-8
CDR3: CASSSIGPGEKLFF; DNA: TGTGCCAGCAGCTCAATCGGACCCGGTGAAAAACTGTTTTTT; D: -; J: TRBJ1-4; V: TRBV11-2
CDR3: CASSLGQTQYF; DNA: TGTGCCAGCAGCCTCGGGCAGACCCAGTACTTC; D: -; J: TRBJ2-5; V: TRBV11-2
CDR3: CATSRPSDKWEQYF; DNA: TGTGCCACCAGCAGACCATCGGACAAGTGGGAGCAGTACTTC; D: -; J: TRBJ2-7; V: TRBV15
CDR3: CASRFQAYSNQPQHF; DNA: TGTGCCAGCCGTTTTCAAGCCTATAGCAATCAGCCCCAGCATTTT; D: -; J: TRBJ1-5; V: TRBV28